A selection of T cell receptor beta chains follows, all from one sample in a study of T cells expressing NK-cell markers. For each CDR3 protein, TCRdb gives one entry from its re-call of the 5' RACE reads, without DNA. Across about 190,000 distinct CDR3 sequences, the top ten clones capture around 21% of the sample. Sample: blood T cells: a sorted CD56 or NKG2C T cell subset, CD4+ or CD8+ T cells, or bulk PBMC T cells (not recorded which). All receptors derive from a man aged 18-70 years in good health. CDR3s include the opening cysteine and the closing phenylalanine or tryptophan.

V	length	J	CDR3
TRBV12-3/TRBV12-4	14	TRBJ1-2	CATRKPGTAYGYTF
TRBV7-9	16	TRBJ2-2	CASSLVPERNTGELFF
TRBV4-2	16	TRBJ2-3	CASSQGGGSGTDTQYF
TRBV27	13	TRBJ2-3	CASSERITDTQYF
TRBV5-4	13	TRBJ1-3	CASSLLGGNTIYF
TRBV7-6	14	TRBJ1-1	CASSLVVGNTEAFF
TRBV7-6	15	TRBJ1-6	CASSMSTGGGSPLHF
TRBV27	15	TRBJ2-3	CASSPLSGGPDTQYF
TRBV20-1	19	TRBJ2-1	CSARKFPGTGRLVHYEQFF
TRBV10-2	14	TRBJ1-1	CASRRTGEDTEAFF
TRBV20-1	16	TRBJ2-1	CSARGKTSGVYNEQFF
TRBV6-1	15	TRBJ1-6	CASSGIQGLESPLHF
TRBV9	15	TRBJ1-2	CASSDGGGKPYGYTF
TRBV6-6	11	TRBJ2-1	CASSYGREQFF
TRBV19	15	TRBJ1-5	CASSITGDGNQPQHF
TRBV6-4	15	TRBJ1-1	CASSPTGGPGTEAFF
TRBV11-1	18	TRBJ2-4	CASSLEPPPGGRWDIQYF
TRBV7-9	15	TRBJ2-5	CASSSGGAVRSNQYF